This T cell receptor (beta chain) appears in the sequencing data of a study of blood T cell repertoires in COVID-19. Looking at the study overall: The United States, Italy and Spain provided the acute and convalescent COVID-19 samples. The analysed material was cDNA or gDNA that came from T cells, B-cell-depleted T cells, or PBMCs.

Per the original methods: Amplification with reference gene primers provided the estimates of nucleated cell counts. Data came from immunoSEQ multiplex PCR; TCRdb stores just in-frame clones and leaves some out. V and J calls and clone size are those listed in that table; D and trimming were worked out from the DNA. The table has 200,000 to 250,000 clones, more than 70% seen once. The CDR3 is 15 amino acids. V shed 1 base and J shed 2 bases, with 13 bases lying between them. Germline V lookup: CDR1 GTSNPN, CDR2 SVGIG (reference sequence). The source is a woman aged 60-70 years with acute or convalescent COVID-19. The chain is built from TRBV30 and TRBJ2-3; possibly TRBD1 for D (6 bases). The sample comprised peripheral blood. DNA of the CDR3: TGTGCCTGGAGTGCACAGGGTTCAGACACAGATACGCAGTATTTT. It yields the protein CAWSAQGSDTDTQYF.